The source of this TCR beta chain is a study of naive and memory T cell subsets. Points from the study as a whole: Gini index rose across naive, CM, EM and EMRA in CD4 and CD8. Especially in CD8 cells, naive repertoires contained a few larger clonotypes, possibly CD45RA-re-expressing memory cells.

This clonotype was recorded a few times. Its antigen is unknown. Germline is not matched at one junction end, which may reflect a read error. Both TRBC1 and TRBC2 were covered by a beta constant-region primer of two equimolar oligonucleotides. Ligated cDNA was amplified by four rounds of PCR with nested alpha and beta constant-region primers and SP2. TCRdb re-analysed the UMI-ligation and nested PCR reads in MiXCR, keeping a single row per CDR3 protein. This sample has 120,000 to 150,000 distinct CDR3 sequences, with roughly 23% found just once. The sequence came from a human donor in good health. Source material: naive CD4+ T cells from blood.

CDR3 loop: CSVELWPGGLQESQYF. The CDR3 nucleotides are TGCAGCGTTGAATTGTGGCCAGGGGGACTCCAAGAGTCCCAGTACTTC. V and J are TRBV29-1 and TRBJ2-5, with TRBD1 as a possible D gene (7 bases). The CDR3 loop spans 16 amino acids. Germline CDR1 and CDR2: SQVTM and ANQGSEA.